This T cell receptor (beta chain) was sequenced for a study of OX40 agonist ivuxolimab in advanced cancers. Study-wide context: Those enrolled were less than 85% male, with a mean age of roughly 62 years and ages from roughly 20 to 85.

Deletions cut 2 bases from V and 4 bases from J, with 16 bases between. The CDR3 runs to 16 residues. Germline assignment: CDR1 SGHRS and CDR2 YFSETQ. To note about this clone: The antigen remains undetermined.

Profiled with immunoSEQ multiplex PCR; TCRdb holds only in-frame clones, not every one. The sample has approximately 90,000 clones; around 90% are singletons. Blood specimens came from baseline, cycle 4 day 1, and cycle 7 day 1. Study observations and caveats: Relative to CD4+ cells, CD8+ T cells on average had more expanded clones.

This chain connects TRBV5-1 to TRBJ1-3; TRBD1 is a possible D gene (5 bases). The sample here was CD4+ or CD8+ T cells sorted from blood, taken in a trial of the OX40 agonist ivuxolimab. The clonotype comes from an adult with an advanced solid tumor such as melanoma, head and neck, liver or kidney cancer. In DNA, the CDR3 is TGCGCCAGCAGCTTAGGCCCCCGGGACTGGGGAAACACCATATATTTT. This codes for CASSLGPRDWGNTIYF.